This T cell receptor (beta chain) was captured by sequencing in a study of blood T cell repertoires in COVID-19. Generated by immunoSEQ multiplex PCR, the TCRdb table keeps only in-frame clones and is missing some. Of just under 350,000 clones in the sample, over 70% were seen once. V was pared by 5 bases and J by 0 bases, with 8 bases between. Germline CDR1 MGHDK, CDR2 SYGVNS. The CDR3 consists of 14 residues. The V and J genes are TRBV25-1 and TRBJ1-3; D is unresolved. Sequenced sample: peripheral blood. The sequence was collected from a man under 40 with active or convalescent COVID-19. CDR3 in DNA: TGTGCCAGCAGTCGTGCGGGCTCTGGAAACACCATATATTTT. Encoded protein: CASSRAGSGNTIYF.